This T cell receptor beta chain was documented in a study of T-cell memory formation after mild COVID-19. V lost 6 bases and J lost 4, with 18 bases in between. The CDR3 is made up of 15 amino acids. Looked up from germline, CDR1 is SNHLY and CDR2 is FYNNEI. In TCRdb, the 5' RACE reads were re-called with MiXCR into one record per CDR3 protein. This repertoire shows about 560,000 distinct CDR3 sequences, roughly 17% found once; its top ten account for around 7.8%. Sequenced input: PBMCs or a T cell subset sorted from them (not recorded which). The source is an adult woman who had mild COVID-19 (a few samples of this study predate the infection). Cell type and time point are not known. This rearrangement joins TRBV2 to TRBJ1-2, with D tentatively TRBD1 (5 bases). The CDR3 loop reads CASRMEGLRVYGYTF. Written as DNA, the CDR3 is TGTGCCAGCAGGATGGAGGGGCTTCGAGTCTATGGCTACACCTTC.